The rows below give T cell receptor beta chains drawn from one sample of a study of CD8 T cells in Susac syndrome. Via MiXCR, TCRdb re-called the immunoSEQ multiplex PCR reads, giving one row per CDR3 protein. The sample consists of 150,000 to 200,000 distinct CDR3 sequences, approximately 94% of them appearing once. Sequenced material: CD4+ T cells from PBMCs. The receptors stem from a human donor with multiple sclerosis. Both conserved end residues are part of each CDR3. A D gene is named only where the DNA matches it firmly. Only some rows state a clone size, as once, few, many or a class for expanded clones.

CDR3nt: TGTGCCACCAGTGGGGGGAAAGGGTCCTACAATGAGCAGTTCTTC
CDR3aa: CATSGGKGSYNEQFF
d_gene: -
j_gene: TRBJ2-1
v_gene: TRBV24-1
abundance: -

CDR3nt: TGCAGCGTTGTACAGGACAGCTACAATGAGCAGTTCTTC
CDR3aa: CSVVQDSYNEQFF
d_gene: -
j_gene: TRBJ2-1
v_gene: TRBV29-1
abundance: -

CDR3nt: TGCAGTGCTAGTTCCAACTACGAGCAGTACTTC
CDR3aa: CSASSNYEQYF
d_gene: -
j_gene: TRBJ2-7
v_gene: TRBV20-1
abundance: once

CDR3nt: TGTGCCAGCATTCCGCGGACAGGGAGAGATGAGCAGTTCTTC
CDR3aa: CASIPRTGRDEQFF
d_gene: TRBD1
j_gene: TRBJ2-1
v_gene: TRBV6-1
abundance: -

CDR3nt: TGCGCCAGCAGTCATAAGATTCGGGGTAACTACGAGCAGTACTTC
CDR3aa: CASSHKIRGNYEQYF
d_gene: -
j_gene: TRBJ2-7
v_gene: TRBV23-1
abundance: -

CDR3nt: TGTGCCTGGAGCAAACTTAGCGGGGACACAGATACGCAGTATTTT
CDR3aa: CAWSKLSGDTDTQYF
d_gene: TRBD2
j_gene: TRBJ2-3
v_gene: TRBV30
abundance: -

CDR3nt: TGCAGTGCCCCCTCCTGGGGGGCAGATACGCAGTATTTT
CDR3aa: CSAPSWGADTQYF
d_gene: -
j_gene: TRBJ2-3
v_gene: TRBV20-1
abundance: -

CDR3nt: TGTGCCAGTAGTATAGTCGGCTTCAGTTATGGCTACACCTTC
CDR3aa: CASSIVGFSYGYTF
d_gene: -
j_gene: TRBJ1-2
v_gene: TRBV19
abundance: -

CDR3nt: TGTGCCAGCAGTGAACAGGGAGGTACTGAAGCTTTCTTT
CDR3aa: CASSEQGGTEAFF
d_gene: -
j_gene: TRBJ1-1
v_gene: TRBV6-4
abundance: -

CDR3nt: TGCAGCGTTCTTGACAGGGACAGCACAGATACGCAGTATTTT
CDR3aa: CSVLDRDSTDTQYF
d_gene: TRBD1
j_gene: TRBJ2-3
v_gene: TRBV29-1
abundance: -

CDR3nt: TGTGCCAGTAGTCCAGTGCGGGGGCCTCAAGAGACCCAGTACTTC
CDR3aa: CASSPVRGPQETQYF
d_gene: -
j_gene: TRBJ2-5
v_gene: TRBV19
abundance: -

CDR3nt: TGTGCCAGCAGAGCTCAGCGGGGGGGCCGGGAGACCCAGTACTTC
CDR3aa: CASRAQRGGRETQYF
d_gene: TRBD2
j_gene: TRBJ2-5
v_gene: TRBV2
abundance: -

CDR3nt: TGTGCCAGCAGTTACTTCGATGTGGGCAGGGGTAATGGCTACACCTTC
CDR3aa: CASSYFDVGRGNGYTF
d_gene: -
j_gene: TRBJ1-2
v_gene: TRBV6-5
abundance: -

CDR3nt: TGTGCCACCAGCAGGGAGAGGCAGCCCCAGCATTTT
CDR3aa: CATSRERQPQHF
d_gene: -
j_gene: TRBJ1-5
v_gene: TRBV15
abundance: -

CDR3nt: TGTGCCTGGAGTTTTCGTGGCCCCGCCGAAAACACCGGGGAGCTGTTTTTT
CDR3aa: CAWSFRGPAENTGELFF
d_gene: -
j_gene: TRBJ2-2
v_gene: TRBV30
abundance: -

CDR3nt: TGTGCCACCAGCCAAGCTAGCTGGGAGACCCAGTACTTC
CDR3aa: CATSQASWETQYF
d_gene: -
j_gene: TRBJ2-5
v_gene: TRBV24-1
abundance: -

CDR3nt: TGTGCCACCAGCAGGCTGAGCGGGGGGGAGACCCAGTACTTC
CDR3aa: CATSRLSGGETQYF
d_gene: TRBD2
j_gene: TRBJ2-5
v_gene: TRBV15
abundance: -

CDR3nt: TGTGCCAGCAGCTTGGCCCCGAATGGCTACACCTTC
CDR3aa: CASSLAPNGYTF
d_gene: -
j_gene: TRBJ1-2
v_gene: TRBV5-8
abundance: -

CDR3nt: TGCAGTGCCCTCCGACAGGGAAAAACTGAAGCTTTCTTT
CDR3aa: CSALRQGKTEAFF
d_gene: TRBD1
j_gene: TRBJ1-1
v_gene: TRBV20-1
abundance: -

CDR3nt: TGTGCCAGCAGCTTGACAGGGCAGACCCAGTACTTC
CDR3aa: CASSLTGQTQYF
d_gene: TRBD1
j_gene: TRBJ2-5
v_gene: TRBV11-3
abundance: -

CDR3nt: TGTGCCAGCAGTTTCCGGGGTCCCGGGGAGCTGTTTTTT
CDR3aa: CASSFRGPGELFF
d_gene: -
j_gene: TRBJ2-2
v_gene: TRBV27
abundance: -

CDR3nt: TGCAGTGCTAGAGTTCGACTAGCGGGGGGCAATGAGCAGTTCTTC
CDR3aa: CSARVRLAGGNEQFF
d_gene: TRBD2
j_gene: TRBJ2-1
v_gene: TRBV20-1
abundance: -

CDR3nt: TGTGCCAGCAGCGGAGGGACATCTCAATACAATGAGCAGTTCTTC
CDR3aa: CASSGGTSQYNEQFF
d_gene: -
j_gene: TRBJ2-1
v_gene: TRBV9
abundance: -

CDR3nt: TGCAGTGCAGCCCCAGGGGGGACAGATACGCAGTATTTT
CDR3aa: CSAAPGGTDTQYF
d_gene: -
j_gene: TRBJ2-3
v_gene: TRBV20-1
abundance: -

CDR3nt: TGTGCCAGCTCGCCGCTGGGGAATTACGAGCAGTACTTC
CDR3aa: CASSPLGNYEQYF
d_gene: -
j_gene: TRBJ2-7
v_gene: TRBV18
abundance: -

CDR3nt: TGTGCCAGCACTCCCGGGACAGAGCAGTTCTTC
CDR3aa: CASTPGTEQFF
d_gene: -
j_gene: TRBJ2-1
v_gene: TRBV25-1
abundance: -

CDR3nt: TGTGCCTGGAGTCCGGGGGGCTACTCCTACGAGCAGTACTTC
CDR3aa: CAWSPGGYSYEQYF
d_gene: -
j_gene: TRBJ2-7
v_gene: TRBV30
abundance: -

CDR3nt: TGTGCCACAGGTGGGACCATATATAATTCACCCCTCCACTTT
CDR3aa: CATGGTIYNSPLHF
d_gene: -
j_gene: TRBJ1-6
v_gene: TRBV27
abundance: -

CDR3nt: TGCAGCGTTGTACGGGGCTACGAGCAGTACTTC
CDR3aa: CSVVRGYEQYF
d_gene: -
j_gene: TRBJ2-7
v_gene: TRBV29-1
abundance: -